One and the same sample provided the 30 T cell receptor beta chains below, sequenced in a study of response to subunit inactivated influenza vaccine. MiXCR, run by TCRdb on the RT-PCR reads, gives a single entry per CDR3 protein. The data contain about 830,000 distinct CDR3 sequences, approximately 18% of them singletons. The specimen was PBMCs from blood, collected roughly 5 days after vaccination. Source of these receptors: a man aged 50 or older who received an inactivated influenza vaccine.

The chain couples TRBV7-9 to TRBJ2-1; D gene uncertain. Between the trimmed V and J ends, which lost 2 bases and 0 bases, there was a span of 14 bases. CDR1 is SEHNR, CDR2 FQNEAQ, per germline (reference sequence). This CDR3 contains 17 residues. Here the CDR3 reads CASSLRQHKSSYNEQFF. The CDR3 nucleotides are TGTGCCAGCAGCTTAAGGCAGCACAAGAGCTCCTACAATGAGCAGTTCTTC. The full variable domain, with the rest looked up from reference TRBV7-9 and TRBJ2-1, is DTGVSQNPRHKITKRGQNVTFRCDPISEHNRLYWYRQTLGQGPEFLTYFQNEAQLEKSRLLSDRFSAERPKGSFSTLEIQRTEQGDSAMYLCASSLRQHKSSYNEQFFGPGTRLTVL.

V gene TRBV7-2 combines with J gene TRBJ2-5, with 8 bases that match TRBD2. The CDR3 is 17 residues long. The junction had 11 bases not matched to a gene; V was cut back by 1 base and J by 4 bases. Germline-derived CDR1 and CDR2 are SGHTA and FQGNSA. As DNA, the CDR3 is TGTGCCAGCAGCTTAGTTTCGGCGGGGGGAACGGGAGAGACCCAGTACTTC. Amino acid sequence: CASSLVSAGGTGETQYF.

This clonotype was seen a few times. The chain combines TRBV10-3 with TRBJ2-3; D is uncertain. CDR3 size: 14 residues. V lost 0 bases and J lost 3, with 7 bases in between. Germline CDR1 and CDR2: ENHRY and SYGVKD. CDR3 nucleotide sequence: TGTGCCATCAGTGAGTCTGGCAGGACAGATACGCAGTATTTT. Its translation is CAISESGRTDTQYF.

This chain uses TRBV5-1 with TRBJ1-1; D possibly corresponds to TRBD1 (5 bases). Germline loops: CDR1 SGHRS, CDR2 YFSETQ. V lost 5 bases and J 2 bases, leaving 13 bases between the germline ends. The CDR3 is made up of 14 amino acids. CDR3 residues: CASRPDQGNTEAFF. The CDR3 region has the DNA TGCGCCAGCAGGCCCGATCAGGGAAACACTGAAGCTTTCTTT.

The V and J genes are TRBV7-2 and TRBJ2-7; 11 bases map to TRBD1. This CDR3 is 15 amino acids long. In germline, CDR1 is SGHTA, CDR2 FQGNSA. J lost 3 bases, V lost 5 bases, and 6 bases had no gene match. Written as DNA, the CDR3 is TGTGCCAGCAGCCACCGGACAGGGGGCTTCTACGAGCAGTACTTC. Translation: CASSHRTGGFYEQYF.

This sequence joins TRBV18 and TRBJ2-5; 9 nucleotides agree with TRBD2. V trimming: 0 bases; J trimming: 5 bases; junction bases outside the gene matches: 1. The CDR3 is 14 amino acids. The V gene's germline CDR1 is KGHSH and CDR2 LQKENI. The CDR3 sequence: CASSPPGLAETQYF. The DNA of the CDR3 is TGTGCCAGCTCACCACCTGGACTAGCGGAGACCCAGTACTTC.

A few counts support this clonotype. The chain joins TRBV11-1 to TRBJ2-1; D ambiguous. The length of the CDR3 is 16 residues. V gave up 0 bases and J gave up 2 bases, with 11 bases separating them. Germline V gene sequence: CDR1 SGHAT, CDR2 FQDESV (reference sequence). CDR3 DNA sequence: TGTGCCAGCAGCTTAGCCAGTCGGAGCACCTACAATGAGCAGTTCTTC. Translated, it gives CASSLASRSTYNEQFF.

For this clonotype: A much larger clonotype is one base distant, so this may be a read error. The chain has TRBV20-1 and TRBJ2-1; D is possibly TRBD1 or TRBD2 (5 bases each). The germline gives CDR1 DFQATT, CDR2 SNEGSKA (reference sequence). The CDR3 is 14 amino acids. CDR3 amino acids: CSARVPGPYDEQFF. The CDR3 DNA reads TGCAGTGCTAGAGTACCGGGGCCCTACGATGAGCAGTTCTTC.

This clonotype showed up just a few times. The rearrangement uses TRBV18 and TRBJ2-1; the match to TRBD1 covers 10 bases. The germline V gene has CDR1 KGHSH and CDR2 LQKENI. After removal of 4 bases from V and 7 bases from J, the junction contained 7 bases not matched to a gene. The CDR3 runs to 15 residues. CDR3 sequence reads: CASSRDRGPDNEQFF. CDR3 nucleotides: TGTGCCAGCTCACGGGACAGGGGTCCCGATAATGAGCAGTTCTTC.

The V call is TRBV29-1, the J call TRBJ2-1, with D maybe TRBD2 (5 bases). The CDR3 is 13 residues long. The germline V and J ends were trimmed by 5 bases and 0 bases, with 8 bases remaining between them. CDR1 SQVTM and CDR2 ANQGSEA come from the germline V gene. The CDR3 is CSVYRGSYNEQFF. For the CDR3, the DNA is TGCAGCGTTTACCGGGGCTCCTACAATGAGCAGTTCTTC.

This clonotype was seen a handful of times. In DNA form, the CDR3 reads TGCAGTGCCCACCCGGGACAGGGGACCTGGCACACTGAAGCTTTCTTT. Amino acids: CSAHPGQGTWHTEAFF. The rearrangement uses TRBV20-1 and TRBJ1-1, with 10 bases matching TRBD1. Trimming at V came to 6 bases and at J to 3 bases, leaving 13 bases not matched to a gene. This CDR3 contains 16 residues. The germline V gene encodes CDR1 DFQATT and CDR2 SNEGSKA (reference sequence).

V and J are TRBV7-7 and TRBJ2-7; 12 bases line up with TRBD2. V lost 3 bases and J lost 0; bases outside the gene matches: 3. The CDR3 consists of 16 residues. CDR1 is SSHAT, CDR2 FNYEAQ, per germline (reference sequence). The CDR3 DNA reads TGTGCCAGCAGCTTCGAGACTAGCGGGAGCTCCTACGAGCAGTACTTC. This sequence encodes CASSFETSGSSYEQYF.

The rearrangement joins TRBV6-2 or TRBV6-3 to TRBJ2-1, with 8 bases matching TRBD2. The germline V gene has CDR1 MNHEY and CDR2 SVGEGT. This CDR3 comprises 16 residues. V lost 6 bases to trimming and J lost 7 bases; unmatched junction nucleotides: 14. CDR3 coding DNA: TGTGCCAGCAGCTTGAGGTCACTAGCGGAGGTGAATGAGCAGTTCTTC. It codes for CASSLRSLAEVNEQFF.

This clonotype was observed at least ten times. V gene TRBV24-1 combines with J gene TRBJ2-7; a weak D match, TRBD1 (6 bases). Between the trimmed V and J ends, which lost 5 bases and 6 bases, there was a span of 13 bases. This CDR3 contains 13 residues. In germline, CDR1 is KGHDR, CDR2 SFDVKD. The CDR3 DNA follows: TGTGCCACCAGTGCTATGGACAGCGTCGAGCAGTACTTC. It codes for CATSAMDSVEQYF.

The chain has TRBV9 and TRBJ2-5; no clear D gene. CDR1 is SGDLS and CDR2 is YYNGEE in the germline V gene. This CDR3 is built from 14 residues. V was shortened by 3 bases and J by 5 bases, with 14 bases between the two germline ends. This chain's CDR3 is CASSAPGAAETQYF. CDR3 in DNA: TGTGCCAGCAGCGCCCCGGGTGCCGCCGAGACCCAGTACTTC.

The CDR3 reads CATSRRQDYNSPLHF. For the CDR3, the DNA is TGTGCCACCAGCAGACGACAGGACTATAATTCACCCCTCCACTTT. V gene TRBV15 combines with J gene TRBJ1-6; possibly TRBD1 for D (6 bases). Trimming removed 2 bases from V and 3 bases from J, with 8 bases in between. In germline, CDR1 is LNHNV, CDR2 YYDKDF (reference sequence). The CDR3 loop spans 15 amino acids.

This rearrangement joins TRBV28 to TRBJ2-1; TRBD2 might be the D (6 bases). The germline V and J ends were trimmed by 3 bases and 2 bases, with 11 bases remaining between them. Germline V CDR1 and CDR2: MDHEN, SYDVKM. The CDR3 consists of 15 residues. The CDR3, as DNA: TGTGCCAGCAGTTTGACAGCGGGCCCCTACAATGAGCAGTTCTTC. This sequence encodes CASSLTAGPYNEQFF. The full variable domain, with the rest looked up from reference TRBV28 and TRBJ2-1, is DVKVTQSSRYLVKRTGEKVFLECVQDMDHENMFWYRQDPGLGLRLIYFSYDVKMKEKGDIPEGYSVSREKKERFSLILESASTNQTSMYLCASSLTAGPYNEQFFGPGTRLTVL.

The chain links TRBV29-1 to TRBJ2-1, with 7 bases identical to TRBD2. CDR3 length: 13 amino acids. Germline CDR1 reads SQVTM; CDR2 reads ANQGSEA. Trimming at V came to 7 bases and at J to 9 bases, leaving 12 bases not matched to a gene. CDR3 coding DNA: TGCAGCGAGACTAGCTACGCCGGGGGTGAGCAGTTCTTC. It specifies CSETSYAGGEQFF.

The V and J genes are TRBV2 and TRBJ2-7, with D uncertain. CDR1 and CDR2 (germline): SNHLY, FYNNEI. CDR3 size: 13 residues. V lost 2 bases and J 3 bases, leaving 8 bases between the germline ends. The chain's CDR3 is CASSENWSYEQYF. CDR3 nucleotide sequence: TGTGCCAGCAGTGAAAATTGGAGCTACGAGCAGTACTTC.

The V and J genes are TRBV24-1 and TRBJ2-7; D is ambiguous. Germline CDR1 KGHDR, CDR2 SFDVKD. The CDR3 contains 17 residues. V was clipped by 1 base and J by 3 bases, with 18 bases between them. CDR3 bases: TGTGCCACCAGTGATTTTCAGCCCTCGACTGGGGACTACGAGCAGTACTTC. It yields the protein CATSDFQPSTGDYEQYF.

The chain recombines TRBV29-1 with TRBJ2-2; 9 bases agree with TRBD1. Germline values: CDR1 SQVTM, CDR2 ANQGSEA. The ends lost 2 bases at V and 5 bases at J; junction bases unmatched: 6. The CDR3 covers 15 residues. CDR3 loop: CSVERTGGATGELFF. The CDR3 coding sequence is TGCAGCGTTGAAAGAACAGGGGGCGCGACCGGGGAGCTGTTTTTT.

V gene TRBV12-3 or TRBV12-4 combines with J gene TRBJ2-5; a possible D gene is TRBD2 (5 bases). The V end lost 6 bases, the J end lost 9 bases, and 17 bases lay between the germline ends. There are 13 residues in the CDR3. CDR3 in amino acids: CASSWDSPGAQYF. The CDR3 bases are TGTGCCAGCAGCTGGGATAGTCCCGGGGCCCAGTACTTC.

The V gene is TRBV2, the J gene TRBJ2-1, with a weak D call TRBD1 (5 bases). V lost 2 bases to trimming and J lost 6 bases, with 11 bases between them. There are 14 residues in the CDR3. Germline V gene lookup returns CDR1 SNHLY and CDR2 FYNNEI. The CDR3 loop reads CASSERQIGNEQFF. CDR3 coding DNA: TGTGCCAGCAGTGAAAGACAGATTGGCAATGAGCAGTTCTTC.

The CDR3 nucleotides read TGTGCCAGCAGCATCGACAGGGCCGGGGTGGGCGAGCAGTACTTC. The encoded protein is CASSIDRAGVGEQYF. The gene calls are TRBV7-2 and TRBJ2-7, with 7 bases that match TRBD1. The CDR3 spans 15 residues. With V trimmed by 5 bases and J by 6 bases, 13 bases remained unmatched. Germline V gene sequence: CDR1 SGHTA, CDR2 FQGNSA.

The chain carries TRBV7-8 and TRBJ2-7; 7 bases fit TRBD2. Trimming took 2 bases from V and 7 from J; bases not matched to a gene: 11. CDR3 length: 15 residues. The germline V gene has CDR1 SGHVS and CDR2 FQNEAQ. Here the CDR3 reads CASSLPRVGRGEQYF. The CDR3 DNA reads as TGTGCCAGCAGCTTACCGCGGGTAGGGAGGGGAGAGCAGTACTTC.

DNA for the CDR3: TGTGCCAGCAGACCTAGTGGGGACAACAACAATGAGCAGTTCTTC. Its translation: CASRPSGDNNNEQFF. The V call is TRBV12-3 or TRBV12-4, the J call TRBJ2-1; weak D call: TRBD1 (6 bases). The CDR3 totals 15 residues. V was clipped by 6 bases and J by 5 bases, with 17 bases between them.

This clonotype appeared once. At one end, the junction sequence differs from germline, possibly due to a read error. The chain is built from TRBV12-3 or TRBV12-4 and TRBJ2-5; weak D call: TRBD1 (5 bases). This CDR3 comprises 16 residues. The CDR3 region has the DNA TGTGCCAGCAGTTTAGGTCGCGTTGTGGGGCAAGAGTCCCAGTACTTC. Amino acid sequence: CASSLGRVVGQESQYF.

This clonotype was found a few times. The chain recombines TRBV6-5 with TRBJ2-3; D not resolved. Trimming pared 5 bases from V and 1 base from J, leaving 13 bases between. The CDR3 contains 15 residues. Germline V gene lookup returns CDR1 MNHEY and CDR2 SVGAGI. The CDR3 sequence is CASSTRPLRTDTQYF. CDR3 nucleotides: TGTGCCAGCAGTACTCGGCCTTTACGCACAGATACGCAGTATTTT.

In its sample, this clonotype was seen a few times. The genes are TRBV6-5 and TRBJ2-3, with unresolved D. The CDR3 runs 15 residues. Germline V gene data show CDR1 as MNHEY and CDR2 as SVGAGI. V was trimmed by 2 bases and J by 6 bases, leaving 15 bases between them. CDR3 sequence: CASSYRPPPMDTQYF. DNA of the CDR3: TGTGCCAGCAGTTACCGTCCCCCACCCATGGATACGCAGTATTTT.

The chain is built from TRBV6-1 and TRBJ2-2; no clear D. Germline V lookup: CDR1 MNHNS, CDR2 SASEGT. The V end lost 7 bases, the J end lost 2 bases, and 14 bases lay between the germline ends. CDR3 length: 15 residues. The CDR3 here is CASTLRWRNTGELFF. The CDR3 nucleotides read TGTGCCAGCACCCTACGGTGGCGAAACACCGGGGAGCTGTTTTTT.